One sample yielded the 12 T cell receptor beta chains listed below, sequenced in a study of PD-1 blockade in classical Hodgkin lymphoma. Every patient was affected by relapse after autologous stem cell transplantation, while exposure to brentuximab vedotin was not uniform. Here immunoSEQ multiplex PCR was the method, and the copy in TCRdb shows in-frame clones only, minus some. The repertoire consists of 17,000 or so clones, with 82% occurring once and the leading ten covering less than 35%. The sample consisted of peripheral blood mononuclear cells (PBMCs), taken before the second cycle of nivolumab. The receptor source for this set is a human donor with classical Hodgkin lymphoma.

CDR3 residues: CASSLTPNRPYEQYF. The CDR3 DNA sequence: TGTGCCAGCAGTCTAACACCGAACCGACCCTACGAGCAGTACTTC. The rearrangement links TRBV27 to TRBJ2-7; no reliable D call. Trimming removed 5 bases from V and 2 bases from J, with 16 bases in between. Germline V gives CDR1 MNHEY, CDR2 SMNVEV (reference sequence). CDR3 length equals 15 residues.

The CDR3 sequence is CASSNLYTDTQYF. The CDR3 DNA is TGCGCCAGCAGTAACTTATACACAGATACGCAGTATTTT. This chain links TRBV5-1 with TRBJ2-3; D is undetermined. Per germline, CDR1 SGHRS and CDR2 YFSETQ. V dropped 5 bases and J dropped 2 bases, with 9 bases sitting between them. The CDR3 extends over 13 amino acids.

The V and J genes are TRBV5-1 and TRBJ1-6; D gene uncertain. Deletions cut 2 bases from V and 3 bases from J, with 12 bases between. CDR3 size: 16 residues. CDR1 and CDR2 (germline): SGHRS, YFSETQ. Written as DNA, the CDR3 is TGCGCCAGCAGCTTAGATGCATTCGGCTATAATTCACCCCTCCACTTT. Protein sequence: CASSLDAFGYNSPLHF.

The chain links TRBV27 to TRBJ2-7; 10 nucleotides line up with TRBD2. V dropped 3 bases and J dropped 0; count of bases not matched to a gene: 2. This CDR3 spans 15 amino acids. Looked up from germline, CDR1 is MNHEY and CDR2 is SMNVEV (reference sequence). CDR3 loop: CASSLASGGSYEQYF. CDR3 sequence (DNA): TGTGCCAGCAGTTTGGCTAGCGGGGGCTCCTACGAGCAGTACTTC.

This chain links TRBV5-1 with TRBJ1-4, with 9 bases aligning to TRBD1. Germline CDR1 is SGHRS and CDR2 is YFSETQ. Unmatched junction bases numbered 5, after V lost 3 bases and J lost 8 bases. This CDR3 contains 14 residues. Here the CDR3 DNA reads TGCGCCAGCAGCTCACAGGGGGCGAGAGAAAAACTGTTTTTT. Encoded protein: CASSSQGAREKLFF.

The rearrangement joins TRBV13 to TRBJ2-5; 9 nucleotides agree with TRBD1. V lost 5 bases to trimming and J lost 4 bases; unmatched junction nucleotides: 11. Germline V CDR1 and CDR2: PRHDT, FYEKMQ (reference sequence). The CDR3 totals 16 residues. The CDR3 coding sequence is TGTGCCAGCAGCCCGCAGGGACAGGGTTTTGTAGAGACCCAGTACTTC. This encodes CASSPQGQGFVETQYF.

The CDR3 bases are TGTGCCAGCTCACCACAACTAGCGGGGGGTCGCGCAGATACGCAGTATTTT. Translation gives CASSPQLAGGRADTQYF. This chain uses TRBV18 with TRBJ2-3; 12 bases fit TRBD2. Losses at the gene ends were 1 base for V and 4 bases for J; bases not matched to a gene: 6. This CDR3 contains 17 residues. Germline V lookup: CDR1 KGHSH, CDR2 LQKENI.

The CDR3 bases are TGTGCCAGCAGTCCTCAGGGACGGACCCAGTACTTC. It specifies CASSPQGRTQYF. The chain has TRBV6-5 and TRBJ2-5, with D perhaps given as TRBD1 or TRBD2 (5 bases each). Germline V CDR1 and CDR2: MNHEY, SVGAGI. The CDR3 spans 12 residues. Trimming pared 5 bases from V and 7 bases from J, leaving 11 bases between.

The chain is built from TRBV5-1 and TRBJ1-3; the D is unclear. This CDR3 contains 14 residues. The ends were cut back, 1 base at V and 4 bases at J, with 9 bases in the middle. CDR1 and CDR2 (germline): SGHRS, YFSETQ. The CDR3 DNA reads TGCGCCAGCAGCTTGACATCGCGGGGAAACACCATATATTTT. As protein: CASSLTSRGNTIYF. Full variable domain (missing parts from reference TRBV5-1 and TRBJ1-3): KAGVTQTPRYLIKTRGQQVTLSCSPISGHRSVSWYQQTPGQGLQFLFEYFSETQRNKGNFPGRFSGRQFSNSRSEMNVSTLELGDSALYLCASSLTSRGNTIYFGEGSWLTVV.

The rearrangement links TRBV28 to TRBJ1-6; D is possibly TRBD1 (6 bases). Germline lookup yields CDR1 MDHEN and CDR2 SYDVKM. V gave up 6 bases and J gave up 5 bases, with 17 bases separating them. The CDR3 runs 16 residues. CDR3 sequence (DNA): TGTGCCAGCAGGGCTAGAAGCGGGACAAATAATTCACCCCTCCACTTT. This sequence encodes CASRARSGTNNSPLHF.

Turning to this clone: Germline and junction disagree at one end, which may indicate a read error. CDR3: CASSLSGGSHEQYF. The CDR3 DNA sequence: TGTGCCAGCAGTTTGTCAGGGGGCTCCCACGAGCAGTACTTC. The chain links TRBV2 to TRBJ2-7; TRBD1 aligns across 8 bases. This CDR3 is 14 amino acids long. Germline assignment: CDR1 SNHLY and CDR2 FYNNEI.

The CDR3 coding sequence is TGTGCCAGCAGCAAAGGCCCGGAAGAGACCCAGTACTTC. Amino acids: CASSKGPEETQYF. The J gene is TRBJ2-5, the V gene TRBV21-1; the D call in the table, TRBD2, was not verified against the DNA. TRBV21-1 is flagged as a pseudogene. The CDR3 runs to 13 residues.